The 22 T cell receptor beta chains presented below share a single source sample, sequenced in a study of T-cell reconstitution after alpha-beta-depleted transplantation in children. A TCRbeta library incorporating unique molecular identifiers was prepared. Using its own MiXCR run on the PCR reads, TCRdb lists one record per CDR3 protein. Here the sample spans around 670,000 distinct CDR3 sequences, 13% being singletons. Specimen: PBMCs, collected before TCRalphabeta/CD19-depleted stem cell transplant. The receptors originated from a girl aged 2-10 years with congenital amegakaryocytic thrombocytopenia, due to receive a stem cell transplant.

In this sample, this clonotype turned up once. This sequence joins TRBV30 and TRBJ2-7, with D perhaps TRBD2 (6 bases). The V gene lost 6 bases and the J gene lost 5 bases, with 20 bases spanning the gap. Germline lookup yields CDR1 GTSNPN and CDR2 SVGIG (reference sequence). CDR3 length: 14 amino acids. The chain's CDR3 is CACYRRTGGDEQYF. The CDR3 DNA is TGTGCCTGCTACCGCCGGACCGGAGGGGACGAGCAGTACTTC.

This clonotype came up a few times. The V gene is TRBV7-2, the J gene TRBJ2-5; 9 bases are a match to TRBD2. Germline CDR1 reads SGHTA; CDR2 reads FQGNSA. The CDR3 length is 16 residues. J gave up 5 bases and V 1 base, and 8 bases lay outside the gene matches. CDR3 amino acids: CASSLEWREGRETQYF. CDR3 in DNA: TGTGCCAGCAGCTTAGAGTGGCGGGAGGGCCGGGAGACCCAGTACTTC.

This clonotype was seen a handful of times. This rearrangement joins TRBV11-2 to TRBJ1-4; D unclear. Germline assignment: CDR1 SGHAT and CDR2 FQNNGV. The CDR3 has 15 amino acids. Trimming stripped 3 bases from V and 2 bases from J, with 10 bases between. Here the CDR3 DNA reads TGTGCCAGCAGCTTCGAGTTATGGACTAATGAAAAACTGTTTTTT. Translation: CASSFELWTNEKLFF. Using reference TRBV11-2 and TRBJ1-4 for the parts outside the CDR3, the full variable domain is EAGVAQSPRYKIIEKRQSVAFWCNPISGHATLYWYQQILGQGPKLLIQFQNNGVVDDSQLPKDRFSAERLKGVDSTLKIQPAKLEDSAVYLCASSFELWTNEKLFFGSGTQLSVL.

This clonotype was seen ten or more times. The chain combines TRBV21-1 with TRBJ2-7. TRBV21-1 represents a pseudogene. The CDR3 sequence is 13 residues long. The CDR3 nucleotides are TGTGCCAGCAGCAAAGACAAATCCTACGAGCAGTACTTC. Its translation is CASSKDKSYEQYF.

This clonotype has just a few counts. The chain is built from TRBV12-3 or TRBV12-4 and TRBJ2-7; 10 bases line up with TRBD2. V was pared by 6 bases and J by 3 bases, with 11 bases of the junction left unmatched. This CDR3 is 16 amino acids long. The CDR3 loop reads CASRPAGSSGSYEQYF. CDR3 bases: TGTGCCAGCAGGCCCGCAGGGTCTAGCGGGAGCTACGAGCAGTACTTC.

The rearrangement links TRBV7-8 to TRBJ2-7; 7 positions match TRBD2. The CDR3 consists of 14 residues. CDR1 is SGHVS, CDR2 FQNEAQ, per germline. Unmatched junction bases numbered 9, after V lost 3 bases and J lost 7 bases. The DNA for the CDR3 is TGTGCCAGCAGCTTCGGGGGAGGGCCCCATGAGCAGTACTTC. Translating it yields CASSFGGGPHEQYF.

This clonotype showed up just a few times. CDR3 DNA: TGCGCCAGCAGCTTGTCCGTGGGACAGGGAGATGGCTACACCTTC. This translates into CASSLSVGQGDGYTF. V usage is TRBV5-1 and J usage is TRBJ1-2, with 9 positions matching TRBD1. The ends lost 1 base at V and 6 bases at J; junction bases unmatched: 7. The CDR3 runs 15 residues. CDR1 is SGHRS, CDR2 YFSETQ, per germline.

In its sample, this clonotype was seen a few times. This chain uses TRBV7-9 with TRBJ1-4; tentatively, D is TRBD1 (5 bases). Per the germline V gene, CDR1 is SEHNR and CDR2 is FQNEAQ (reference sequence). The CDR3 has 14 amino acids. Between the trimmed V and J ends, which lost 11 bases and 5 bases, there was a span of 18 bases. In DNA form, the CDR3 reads TGTGCCGAGGGGTCCTTCGAAGGGAATGAAAAACTGTTTTTT. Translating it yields CAEGSFEGNEKLFF.

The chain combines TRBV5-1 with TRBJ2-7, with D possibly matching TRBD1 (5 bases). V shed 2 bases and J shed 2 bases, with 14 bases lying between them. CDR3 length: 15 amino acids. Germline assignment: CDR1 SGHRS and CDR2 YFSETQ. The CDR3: CASSFNPDSTYEQYF. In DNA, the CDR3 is TGCGCCAGCAGCTTCAATCCCGACAGCACCTACGAGCAGTACTTC.

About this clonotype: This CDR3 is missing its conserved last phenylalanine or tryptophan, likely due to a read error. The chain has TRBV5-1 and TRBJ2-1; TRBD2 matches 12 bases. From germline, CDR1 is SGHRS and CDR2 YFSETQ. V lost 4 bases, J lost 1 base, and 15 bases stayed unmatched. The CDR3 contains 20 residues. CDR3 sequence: CASSTLLAGGPSQSYNEQFL. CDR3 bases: TGCGCCAGCAGCACGCTCCTAGCGGGAGGGCCTAGTCAGTCCTACAATGAGCAGTTCCTC.

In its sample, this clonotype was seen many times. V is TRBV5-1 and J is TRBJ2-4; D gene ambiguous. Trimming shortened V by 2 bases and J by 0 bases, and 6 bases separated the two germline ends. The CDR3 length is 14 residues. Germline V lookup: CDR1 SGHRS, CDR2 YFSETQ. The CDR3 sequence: CASSLEIAKNIQYF. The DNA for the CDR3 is TGCGCCAGCAGCTTAGAGATAGCCAAAAACATTCAGTACTTC. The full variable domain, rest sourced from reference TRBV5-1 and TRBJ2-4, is KAGVTQTPRYLIKTRGQQVTLSCSPISGHRSVSWYQQTPGQGLQFLFEYFSETQRNKGNFPGRFSGRQFSNSRSEMNVSTLELGDSALYLCASSLEIAKNIQYFGAGTRLSVL.

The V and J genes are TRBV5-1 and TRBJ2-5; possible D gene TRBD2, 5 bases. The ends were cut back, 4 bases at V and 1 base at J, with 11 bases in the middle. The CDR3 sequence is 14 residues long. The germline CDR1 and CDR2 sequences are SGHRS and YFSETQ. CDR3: CASSPEGVQETQYF. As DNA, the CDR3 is TGCGCCAGCAGCCCCGAGGGTGTCCAAGAGACCCAGTACTTC.

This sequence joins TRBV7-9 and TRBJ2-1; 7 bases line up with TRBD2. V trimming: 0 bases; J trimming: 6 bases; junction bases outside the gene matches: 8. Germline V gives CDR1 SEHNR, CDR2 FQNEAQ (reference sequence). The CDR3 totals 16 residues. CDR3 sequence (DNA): TGTGCCAGCAGCTTAGCTGGTAGCGGGTCTGGCAATGAGCAGTTCTTC. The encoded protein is CASSLAGSGSGNEQFF.

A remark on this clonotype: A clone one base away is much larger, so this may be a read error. CDR3 amino acids: CASSLTENTGELFF. The CDR3 DNA follows: TGCGCCAGCAGCTTGACGGAGAACACCGGGGAGCTGTTTTTT. This chain links TRBV5-1 with TRBJ2-2; unclear D gene. Germline V gives CDR1 SGHRS, CDR2 YFSETQ. The CDR3 runs 14 residues. Trimming took off 1 base at V and 1 base at J, with 5 bases between the two ends.

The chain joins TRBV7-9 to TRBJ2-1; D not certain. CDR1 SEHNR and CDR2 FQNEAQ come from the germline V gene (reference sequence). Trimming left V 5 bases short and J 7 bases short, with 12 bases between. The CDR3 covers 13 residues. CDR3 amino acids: CASSPRSRNEQFF. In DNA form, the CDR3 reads TGTGCCAGCAGCCCTAGGTCCCGAAATGAGCAGTTCTTC. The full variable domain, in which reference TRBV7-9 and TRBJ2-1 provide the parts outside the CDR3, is DTGVSQNPRHKITKRGQNVTFRCDPISEHNRLYWYRQTLGQGPEFLTYFQNEAQLEKSRLLSDRFSAERPKGSFSTLEIQRTEQGDSAMYLCASSPRSRNEQFFGPGTRLTVL.

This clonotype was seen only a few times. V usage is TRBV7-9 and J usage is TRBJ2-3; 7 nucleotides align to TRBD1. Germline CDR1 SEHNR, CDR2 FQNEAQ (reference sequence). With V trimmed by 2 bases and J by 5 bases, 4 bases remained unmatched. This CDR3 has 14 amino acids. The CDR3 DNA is TGTGCCAGCAGCTTAAACAGGGGAGTAGATACGCAGTATTTT. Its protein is CASSLNRGVDTQYF.

CDR3 amino acids: CASSGGQDTQYF. DNA of the CDR3: TGTGCCAGCAGCGGGGGCCAAGATACGCAGTATTTT. V usage is TRBV7-9 and J usage is TRBJ2-3; tentative D call: TRBD1 (6 bases). The germline V gene encodes CDR1 SEHNR and CDR2 FQNEAQ (reference sequence). Trimming took off 5 bases at V and 5 bases at J, with 8 bases between the two ends. This CDR3 has 12 residues.

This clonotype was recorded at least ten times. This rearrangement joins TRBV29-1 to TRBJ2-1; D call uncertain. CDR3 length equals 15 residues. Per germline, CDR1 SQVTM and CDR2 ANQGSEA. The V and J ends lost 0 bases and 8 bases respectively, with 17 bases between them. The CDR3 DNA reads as TGCAGCGTTGAAGATCTGAACAACTCTTGGGATGAGCAGTTCTTC. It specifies CSVEDLNNSWDEQFF.

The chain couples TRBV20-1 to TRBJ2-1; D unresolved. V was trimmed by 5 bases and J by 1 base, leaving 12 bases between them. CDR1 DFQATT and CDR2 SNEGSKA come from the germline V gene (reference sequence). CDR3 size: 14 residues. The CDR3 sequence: CSAGSSGSYNEQFF. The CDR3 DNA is TGCAGTGCTGGAAGTAGTGGGTCCTACAATGAGCAGTTCTTC.

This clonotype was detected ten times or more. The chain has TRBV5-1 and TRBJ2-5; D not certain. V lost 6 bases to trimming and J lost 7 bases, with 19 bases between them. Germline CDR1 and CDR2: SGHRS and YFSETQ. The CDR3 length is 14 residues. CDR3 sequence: CASMVAAGVGTQYF. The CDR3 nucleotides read TGCGCCAGCATGGTCGCGGCTGGAGTTGGGACCCAGTACTTC.

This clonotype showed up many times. CDR3 protein: CSARDMAAGKNIQYF. The CDR3 bases are TGCAGTGCTAGAGATATGGCCGCGGGCAAAAACATTCAGTACTTC. The rearrangement links TRBV20-1 to TRBJ2-4; perhaps TRBD2 as D (5 bases). The germline V gene has CDR1 DFQATT and CDR2 SNEGSKA (reference sequence). Trimming took off 0 bases at V and 3 bases at J, with 12 bases between the two ends. The CDR3 is 15 amino acids.

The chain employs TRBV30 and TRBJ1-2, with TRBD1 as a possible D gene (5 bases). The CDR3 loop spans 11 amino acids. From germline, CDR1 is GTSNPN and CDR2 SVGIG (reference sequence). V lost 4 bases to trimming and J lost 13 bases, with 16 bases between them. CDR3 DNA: TGTGCCTGGACCTGGGACCGCTTCTCCACCTTC. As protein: CAWTWDRFSTF.